This T cell receptor (beta chain) was documented in a study of blood T cell repertoires in COVID-19. Study-level background: The origin of the acute and convalescent COVID-19 samples was the United States, Italy and Spain. Sample material is recorded as cDNA or gDNA derived from T cells, B-cell-depleted T cells, or PBMCs.

Per the original methods: Estimated nucleated cell counts came from reference gene primer amplification. Some clones are missing from TCRdb's copy, which holds only in-frame ones; the method was immunoSEQ multiplex PCR. V and J calls and clone size follow that table, whereas D and trimming were derived from the DNA. The data show approximately 150,000 clones, over 75% seen once. Germline V lookup: CDR1 SGHDN, CDR2 FVKESK. With 2 bases removed from V and 1 base from J, the gap between germline ends came to 5 bases. This CDR3 is 13 amino acids long. This receptor was identified in a man aged 70-80 years with acute or convalescent COVID-19. The material sequenced was peripheral blood. The V and J genes are TRBV14 and TRBJ1-1; no definite D call. CDR3 bases: TGTGCCAGCAGCCAATATAGGAACACTGAAGCTTTCTTT. Residues: CASSQYRNTEAFF.